This T cell receptor (beta chain) was identified in a study of T-cell memory formation after mild COVID-19. Study-wide points: Cross-reactive memory seemingly joined, as some responding clones were found in pre-infection memory. CD4+ clones that contracted lay mainly in CM and EM; CD8+ ones lay in EMRA.

This clonotype was seen many times. Its antigen remains unknown. TCRdb itself ran the 5' RACE reads through MiXCR, one entry per CDR3 protein. The sample comprises under 50,000 distinct CDR3 sequences, less than 35% of which are singletons, and about 45% rests with the top ten. V was clipped by 5 bases and J by 4 bases; unmatched bases: 8. The germline V gene has CDR1 DFQATT and CDR2 SNEGSKA (reference sequence). This CDR3 comprises 14 residues. The chain is built from TRBV20-1 and TRBJ2-1; 7 nucleotides line up with TRBD2. The TCR originated in a man aged 18 to 30 who had mild COVID-19 (a few samples of this study predate the infection). Cell type and time point are not known. Material for sequencing was PBMCs or a T cell subset sorted from them (not recorded which). CDR3: CSALVLAPYNEQFF. The DNA for the CDR3 is TGCAGTGCTCTCGTACTAGCGCCTTACAATGAGCAGTTCTTC.